The 9 T cell receptor beta chains below come from one sample, sequenced in a study of type 1 regulatory T cells. TCRdb recomputed calls from the reads with MiXCR, one row per CDR3 protein. The sample holds 68,000 or so distinct CDR3 sequences, about 48% seen once. These receptors are not linked to any known antigen. The sample comprised cultured non-Tr1 T cells, either the whole culture or a sorted T cell fraction (not recorded which). Receptor source: a human donor in good health.

This clonotype has more than one count but fewer than ten. V is TRBV28 and J is TRBJ1-1; D is ambiguous. This CDR3 region has 13 residues. Per germline, CDR1 MDHEN and CDR2 SYDVKM. V lost 7 bases, J lost 3 bases, and 12 bases lay in between. CDR3 sequence reads: CASNRGGDTEAFF. Written as DNA, the CDR3 is TGTGCCAGCAACCGCGGCGGGGACACTGAAGCTTTCTTT.

The chain recombines TRBV6-6 with TRBJ1-1, with a tentative D call TRBD1 (5 bases). CDR3 length equals 11 residues. Germline V gene lookup returns CDR1 MNHNY and CDR2 SVGAGI (reference sequence). The ends were cut back, 8 bases at V and 11 bases at J, with 15 bases in the middle. The CDR3 reads CASGRDVRAFF. The CDR3 DNA is TGTGCCAGCGGGAGGGACGTAAGGGCTTTCTTT.

The chain combines TRBV30 with TRBJ2-5; no reliable D call. CDR3 size: 11 residues. Germline-derived CDR1 and CDR2 are GTSNPN and SVGIG (reference sequence). Trimming pared 2 bases from V and 5 bases from J, leaving 6 bases between. This CDR3 is CAWSSRETQYF. The CDR3 nucleotides are TGTGCCTGGAGTAGCCGGGAGACCCAGTACTTC. The complete variable domain, with remaining parts taken from reference TRBV30 and TRBJ2-5, reads SQTIHQWPATLVQPVGSPLSLECTVEGTSNPNLYWYRQAAGRGLQLLFYSVGIGQISSEVPQNLSASRPQDRQFILSSKKLLLSDSGFYLCAWSSRETQYFGPGTRLLVL.

V gene TRBV12-3 or TRBV12-4 combines with J gene TRBJ2-1; 7 bases are a match to TRBD2. This CDR3 has 14 residues. J lost 9 bases, V lost 5 bases, and 10 bases had no gene match. The CDR3 DNA follows: TGTGCCAGCAGTCCGGGACTACAAAAGACTGAGCAGTTCTTC. This codes for CASSPGLQKTEQFF.

The chain carries TRBV2 and TRBJ2-7; 9 bases map to TRBD1. This CDR3 has 13 residues. Germline V gene data show CDR1 as SNHLY and CDR2 as FYNNEI. Germline trimming cut 10 bases from V and 6 bases from J; bases unmatched to any gene: 10. CDR3 nucleotide sequence: TGTGCCACCGGCGGGACAGGGCGGGGCGAGCAGTACTTC. It specifies CATGGTGRGEQYF.

This rearrangement joins TRBV7-9 to TRBJ1-1; D unresolved. This CDR3 has 13 amino acids. V was cut by 3 bases and J by 1 base, with 6 bases left in between. CDR1 SEHNR and CDR2 FQNEAQ come from the germline V gene (reference sequence). DNA of the CDR3: TGTGCCAGCAGCTTGGTACAGAACACTGAAGCTTTCTTT. This sequence encodes CASSLVQNTEAFF.

In this sample, this clonotype turned up a few times. The V and J genes are TRBV11-2 and TRBJ2-3; the match to TRBD2 covers 10 bases. The CDR3 loop spans 18 amino acids. Trimming cost V 3 bases and J 2 bases; bases outside gene matches: 11. Germline V gene lookup returns CDR1 SGHAT and CDR2 FQNNGV. CDR3 DNA: TGTGCCAGCAGCTTCAAGTCAAGGACTAGCGGCCACACAGATACGCAGTATTTT. Translated: CASSFKSRTSGHTDTQYF.

This clonotype has more than one count but fewer than ten. The V call is TRBV5-1, the J call TRBJ2-7, with TRBD1 identical over 11 bases. The CDR3 covers 17 residues. V lost 3 bases and J lost 0; bases outside the gene matches: 8. Looked up from germline, CDR1 is SGHRS and CDR2 is YFSETQ. The CDR3 protein is CASSWTGGGRLSYEQYF. CDR3 in DNA: TGCGCCAGCAGCTGGACAGGGGGCGGCCGGCTCTCCTACGAGCAGTACTTC.

This chain joins TRBV5-6 and TRBJ1-2; D uncertain. CDR3 length equals 14 residues. Germline loops: CDR1 SGHDT, CDR2 YYEEEE. Trimming cost V 0 bases and J 10 bases, with 16 bases left between them. The CDR3 sequence: CASSLGTVSMAYTF. The CDR3, as DNA: TGTGCCAGCAGCTTGGGGACGGTTTCTATGGCCTACACCTTC.